These T cell receptor beta chains were read from a single sample in a study of cytomegalovirus exposure and HLA in healthy donors. The data were produced by immunoSEQ multiplex PCR, yet TCRdb's version contains in-frame clones alone and is incomplete. The sample records around 140,000 clones, around 78% being singletons. The material sequenced was PBMCs. These receptors came from a female donor in good health and CMV-seropositive. CDR3s include the opening cysteine and the closing phenylalanine or tryptophan. Fields, in order: clone size, V gene, J gene, CDR3 protein. Expanded clones are given a class, and other clones once, few, many or no size at all.

clone_size: .
v_call: TRBV5-1
j_call: TRBJ1-1
cdr3_aa: CASRGQHYNEAFF

clone_size: once
v_call: TRBV5-1
j_call: TRBJ1-2
cdr3_aa: CASSLGAGVSYGYTF

clone_size: few
v_call: TRBV28
j_call: TRBJ1-4
cdr3_aa: CASSLSATNEKLFF

clone_size: .
v_call: TRBV7-3
j_call: TRBJ2-7
cdr3_aa: CASSLMSGREVPYEQYF

clone_size: .
v_call: TRBV14
j_call: TRBJ1-3
cdr3_aa: CASSRGGGNTIYF

clone_size: .
v_call: TRBV5-4
j_call: TRBJ2-7
cdr3_aa: CASSSTGTGFGYEQYF

clone_size: .
v_call: TRBV7-3
j_call: TRBJ1-1
cdr3_aa: CASSLGPGTGPDTEAFF

clone_size: .
v_call: TRBV10-3
j_call: TRBJ1-1
cdr3_aa: CAIRDQGAATTEAFF

clone_size: .
v_call: TRBV4-1
j_call: TRBJ2-1
cdr3_aa: CASSQAGHSYNEQFF

clone_size: .
v_call: TRBV6-1
j_call: TRBJ2-5
cdr3_aa: CASSEAGIDRQETQYF

clone_size: .
v_call: TRBV28
j_call: TRBJ2-7
cdr3_aa: CASSLAGSSYEQYF

clone_size: once
v_call: TRBV5-4
j_call: TRBJ2-5
cdr3_aa: CAYYTGGGVGETQYF

clone_size: .
v_call: TRBV28
j_call: TRBJ2-7
cdr3_aa: CASSPTRRGNEQYF

clone_size: .
v_call: TRBV28
j_call: TRBJ1-6
cdr3_aa: CASTLRTGFNSPLHF

clone_size: .
v_call: TRBV7-9
j_call: TRBJ2-1
cdr3_aa: CASGQGSYNEQFF

clone_size: .
v_call: TRBV28
j_call: TRBJ1-2
cdr3_aa: CASRADSAKGYTF

clone_size: .
v_call: TRBV10-3
j_call: TRBJ2-3
cdr3_aa: CAISGGLAGTSTDTQYF

clone_size: few
v_call: TRBV2
j_call: TRBJ2-2
cdr3_aa: CASSVPSGMEANTGELFF

clone_size: .
v_call: TRBV10-3
j_call: TRBJ2-7
cdr3_aa: CAIGEGDFPYEQYF

clone_size: .
v_call: TRBV5-6
j_call: TRBJ1-5
cdr3_aa: CASSFNRDQPQHF

clone_size: .
v_call: TRBV6-6
j_call: TRBJ2-5
cdr3_aa: CASSQTGSPETQYF

clone_size: .
v_call: TRBV28
j_call: TRBJ2-3
cdr3_aa: CASNIRLAGNTDTQYF

clone_size: .
v_call: TRBV9
j_call: TRBJ2-7
cdr3_aa: CASSPTVAGNYEQYF

clone_size: .
v_call: TRBV29-1
j_call: TRBJ2-1
cdr3_aa: CSVEVGLVEDEQFF

clone_size: .
v_call: TRBV18
j_call: TRBJ2-7
cdr3_aa: CASSPLTGANEQYF

clone_size: .
v_call: TRBV11-1
j_call: TRBJ2-2
cdr3_aa: CASRQGASGELFF

clone_size: few
v_call: TRBV7-3
j_call: TRBJ2-6
cdr3_aa: CASSLRNRGISSGANVLTF

clone_size: .
v_call: TRBV28
j_call: TRBJ1-2
cdr3_aa: CASSQGGASYGYTF

clone_size: .
v_call: TRBV30
j_call: TRBJ2-3
cdr3_aa: CAWSRVTDTQYF

clone_size: .
v_call: TRBV6-5
j_call: TRBJ1-4
cdr3_aa: CASKGQGRTNEKLFF

clone_size: .
v_call: TRBV14
j_call: TRBJ2-7
cdr3_aa: CASSSRIRVYEQYF

clone_size: once
v_call: TRBV2
j_call: TRBJ1-2
cdr3_aa: CASRSGHINYGYTF

clone_size: .
v_call: TRBV4-2
j_call: TRBJ2-7
cdr3_aa: CASSQGPESTREQYF

clone_size: .
v_call: TRBV4-1
j_call: TRBJ1-1
cdr3_aa: CASTTERGGEAFF

clone_size: .
v_call: TRBV11-2
j_call: TRBJ2-5
cdr3_aa: CASSLALETQYF

clone_size: .
v_call: TRBV2
j_call: TRBJ1-1
cdr3_aa: CASDRGFGGTFF

clone_size: .
v_call: TRBV9
j_call: TRBJ1-6
cdr3_aa: CASSVEIQGAFDSPLHF

clone_size: .
v_call: TRBV14
j_call: TRBJ2-5
cdr3_aa: CASSRILAETQYF

clone_size: .
v_call: TRBV4-1
j_call: TRBJ1-1
cdr3_aa: CASNTYHRQEDTEAFF

clone_size: .
v_call: TRBV27
j_call: TRBJ2-2
cdr3_aa: CASRTAITGELFF

clone_size: .
v_call: TRBV29-1
j_call: TRBJ2-3
cdr3_aa: CSVDEGVSTDTQYF

clone_size: .
v_call: TRBV2
j_call: TRBJ2-5
cdr3_aa: CASSLAGQRETQYF

clone_size: once
v_call: TRBV10-1
j_call: TRBJ1-2
cdr3_aa: CASSDDAGQGAGGYTF

clone_size: .
v_call: TRBV5-1
j_call: TRBJ1-4
cdr3_aa: CASSVGQGANEKLFF

clone_size: .
v_call: TRBV2
j_call: TRBJ2-7
cdr3_aa: CASSEVVTREQYF

clone_size: .
v_call: TRBV7-9
j_call: TRBJ2-2
cdr3_aa: CASTLQGTGELFF